This T cell receptor (beta chain) was recovered during a study of blood T cell repertoires in COVID-19. Across the study: Acute-phase and convalescent COVID-19 samples originated in the United States, Italy and Spain. Nucleic acid was either cDNA or gDNA, and it came from T cells, B-cell-depleted T cells, or PBMCs.

Generated by immunoSEQ multiplex PCR, the TCRdb table keeps only in-frame clones and is missing some. The sample lists some 56,000 clones, 89% occurring once. Seattle patient enrollment occurred during active infection, with longitudinal follow-up thereafter. V lost 5 bases and J lost 3, with 17 bases in between. The CDR3 runs 15 residues. CDR1 KGHSH and CDR2 LQKENI come from the germline V gene. V and J are TRBV18 and TRBJ2-7; no clear D gene. The sequenced sample was peripheral blood. This clonotype originated in an older woman with COVID-19, enrolled during active disease. CDR3 in DNA: TGTGCCAGCTCATCCCGACCCTCAAACTACTACGAGCAGTACTTC. Translated: CASSSRPSNYYEQYF.